This T cell receptor beta chain was observed in a study of T-cell memory formation after mild COVID-19. About the research overall: The TCR clusters were mostly specific to one donor.

TCRdb ran MiXCR on the 5' RACE reads and lists one entry per CDR3 protein. This sample has more than 300,000 distinct CDR3 sequences, with roughly an eighth found just once. Findings and limits, study-wide: The finding that pre-infection memory included some responding clones suggested that cross-reactive memory joined. Second-wave clones reaching peak frequency on day 37 lacked confirmed SARS-CoV-2 specificity. The study found balanced CD4/CD8 in clones contracting day 15 to 85 and a CD4+ lean in later expanders.

CDR1 MGHRA and CDR2 YSYEKL come from the germline V gene. This CDR3 is 16 amino acids long. V trimming: 0 bases; J trimming: 7 bases; junction bases outside the gene matches: 7. This clonotype was seen a handful of times. Antigen: not known. This chain connects TRBV4-1 to TRBJ2-1, with 9 bases aligning to TRBD2. The TCR was taken from a man between 18 and 35 years old who had mild COVID-19 (a few samples of this study predate the infection). Cell type and time point are not known. The sequencing input was PBMCs or a T cell subset sorted from them (not recorded which). In DNA, the CDR3 is TGCGCCAGCAGCCAAGATTGGGGCGGGGGGGCGAATGAGCAGTTCTTC. It translates to CASSQDWGGGANEQFF.